The T cell receptor beta chain under discussion was sequenced for a study of T cells in Graves' hyperthyroidism and ophthalmopathy. Study-level information: Pretreatment peripheral blood was obtained at initial diagnosis.

RNA transcripts yielded amplified TCR beta CDR3 regions. The HTBI set primed first-round TCR CDR3 RT-PCR. TCRdb called the multiplex PCR reads again in MiXCR, with one record for every CDR3 protein. The data show around 240,000 distinct CDR3 sequences, 13% to 15% seen once. Germline V gene data show CDR1 as SGHDT and CDR2 as YYEEEE. The CDR3 runs 12 residues. V gave up 4 bases and J gave up 6 bases, with 8 bases separating them. This clonotype was counted only a few times. The rearrangement links TRBV5-6 to TRBJ2-4; D uncertain. Material: blood. The source is a woman aged 40 to 50 with Graves' hyperthyroidism that later progressed to Graves' ophthalmopathy. The CDR3 coding sequence is TGTGCCAGCAGCCGGACGGGAAACATTCAGTACTTC. This sequence encodes CASSRTGNIQYF.